Below are 30 T cell receptor beta chains sequenced from a single sample in a study of blood T cell repertoires in COVID-19. Data came from immunoSEQ multiplex PCR; TCRdb stores just in-frame clones and leaves some out. The sample includes 100,000 or so clones, less than 85% of them seen just once. Sequencing was performed on peripheral blood. These TCRs come from a man aged 70-80 years with active or convalescent COVID-19.

This clone appeared once. V and J are TRBV10-1 and TRBJ2-1, with TRBD2 matching 7 bases. The CDR3 sequence is 13 residues long. Germline-derived CDR1 and CDR2 are WNHNN and SYGVQD (reference sequence). J was trimmed by 7 bases and V by 8 bases; bases with no gene match: 8. The CDR3: CASRAGPGNEQFF. The CDR3 coding sequence is TGCGCCAGCCGAGCGGGGCCGGGGAATGAGCAGTTCTTC.

The V gene is TRBV19, the J gene TRBJ2-5, with 7 bases aligning to TRBD2. There are 13 residues in the CDR3. CDR1 and CDR2 from the germline V gene are LNHDA and SQIVND (reference sequence). V trimming: 4 bases; J trimming: 7 bases; junction bases outside the gene matches: 6. The DNA of the CDR3 is TGTGCCAGTAGTAGGACTAGAGAAGGGACCCAGTACTTC. Amino acids: CASSRTREGTQYF. The entire variable domain, with the rest obtained from reference TRBV19 and TRBJ2-5, is as follows: DGGITQSPKYLFRKEGQNVTLSCEQNLNHDAMYWYRQDPGQGLRLIYYSQIVNDFQKGDIAEGYSVSREKKESFPLTVTSAQKNPTAFYLCASSRTREGTQYFGPGTRLLVL.

Only one count was recorded for this clone. V is TRBV2 and J is TRBJ1-3; D is possibly TRBD1 (5 bases). The CDR3 has 16 amino acids. Per germline, CDR1 SNHLY and CDR2 FYNNEI. The V end was cut by 6 bases, the J end by 0 bases, with 15 bases between. In DNA, the CDR3 is TGTGCCAGCAGCGTCGACAGACCCTACTCTGGAAACACCATATATTTT. This translates into CASSVDRPYSGNTIYF. The full variable domain, in which reference TRBV2 and TRBJ1-3 provide the parts outside the CDR3, is EPEVTQTPSHQVTQMGQEVILRCVPISNHLYFYWYRQILGQKVEFLVSFYNNEISEKSEIFDDQFSVERPDGSNFTLKIRSTKLEDSAMYFCASSVDRPYSGNTIYFGEGSWLTVV.

The chain recombines TRBV4-1 with TRBJ1-6; the D gene is possibly TRBD1 (6 bases). Germline V gene lookup returns CDR1 MGHRA and CDR2 YSYEKL. V was clipped by 0 bases and J by 8 bases, with 11 bases between them. This CDR3 has 15 amino acids. This chain's CDR3 is CASSQEGADYSPLHF. Here the CDR3 DNA reads TGCGCCAGCAGCCAAGAGGGGGCAGATTATTCACCCCTCCACTTT.

The V and J genes are TRBV7-8 and TRBJ1-1; TRBD1 might be the D (5 bases). CDR1 SGHVS and CDR2 FQNEAQ come from the germline V gene. Trimming removed 5 bases at V and 3 bases at J, with 13 bases between. The CDR3 has 14 residues. This CDR3 reads CASSTETAYTEAFF. The CDR3 DNA sequence: TGTGCCAGCAGCACTGAGACAGCCTACACTGAAGCTTTCTTT.

V is TRBV2 and J is TRBJ2-3; TRBD1 agrees at 8 bases. The CDR3 is 15 amino acids. V dropped 2 bases and J dropped 4; count of bases not matched to a gene: 5. The germline V gene encodes CDR1 SNHLY and CDR2 FYNNEI. CDR3 loop: CASSERQGSADTQYF. The CDR3 DNA follows: TGTGCCAGCAGTGAAAGACAGGGGAGCGCAGATACGCAGTATTTT.

This chain uses TRBV21-1 with TRBJ1-6; the table gives TRBD1 as D, unverified against the DNA. TRBV21-1 is deemed a pseudogene. The CDR3 extends over 16 amino acids. CDR3 sequence reads: CASSKYATGWCTPLHF. In DNA, the CDR3 is TGTGCCAGCAGCAAATACGCTACAGGGTGGTGTACACCCCTCCACTTT.

This chain joins TRBV5-1 and TRBJ1-4; D might be TRBD1 (6 bases). Germline lookup yields CDR1 SGHRS and CDR2 YFSETQ. V lost 4 bases, J lost 0 bases, and 13 bases lay in between. CDR3 length equals 16 residues. The CDR3 DNA sequence: TGCGCCAGCAGCCCGGGGACATCCGCAACTAATGAAAAACTGTTTTTT. This encodes CASSPGTSATNEKLFF.

This clone was detected once. This sequence joins TRBV5-1 and TRBJ2-1; 11 bases fit TRBD2. Germline V gene lookup returns CDR1 SGHRS and CDR2 YFSETQ. The CDR3 length is 16 residues. Trimming at V came to 3 bases and at J to 8 bases, leaving 10 bases not matched to a gene. The CDR3 nucleotides read TGCGCCAGCAGCTCCCGTCCGACTAGCGGGGCTGATGAGCAGTTCTTC. It is translated as CASSSRPTSGADEQFF.

V gene TRBV3-1 (or the pseudogene TRBV3-2) combines with J gene TRBJ2-4; no firm D call. Trimming removed 7 bases at V and 8 bases at J, with 12 bases between. Looked up from germline, CDR1 is LGHDT and CDR2 is YNNKEL (reference sequence). The CDR3 consists of 12 residues. The CDR3 is CASTSPSDIQYF. The CDR3, as DNA: TGTGCCAGCACCTCTCCTTCTGACATTCAGTACTTC.

This clone was counted a single time. The chain employs TRBV18 and TRBJ2-6; 8 bases agree with TRBD2. The length of the CDR3 is 16 residues. The V gene's germline CDR1 is KGHSH and CDR2 LQKENI. Trimming at V came to 5 bases and at J to 2 bases, leaving 5 bases not matched to a gene. In nucleotides, the CDR3 is TGTGCCAGCTCAACTGGACTAGCTACTGGGGCCAACGTCCTGACTTTC. It specifies CASSTGLATGANVLTF.

The rearrangement uses TRBV25-1 and TRBJ1-1, with D possibly being TRBD1 (6 bases). The CDR3 contains 13 residues. V shed 6 bases and J shed 5 bases, with 13 bases lying between them. The germline V gene has CDR1 MGHDK and CDR2 SYGVNS. The CDR3 bases are TGTGCCAGCAGCTGGACAGACGGGACTGAAGCTTTCTTT. It codes for CASSWTDGTEAFF.

The chain links TRBV6-5 to TRBJ2-7; a weak D match, TRBD2 (6 bases). The CDR3 loop spans 14 amino acids. Germline assignment: CDR1 MNHEY and CDR2 SVGAGI. Between the trimmed V and J ends, which lost 7 bases and 0 bases, there was a span of 13 bases. This chain's CDR3 is CASMRRDHSYEQYF. DNA for the CDR3: TGTGCCAGCATGCGGCGGGACCACTCCTACGAGCAGTACTTC.

DNA of the CDR3: TGTGCCATCAGTGACTCAAGGGGGGGGGCGACGGATACGCAGTATTTT. It yields the protein CAISDSRGGATDTQYF. The chain has TRBV10-3 and TRBJ2-3; possibly TRBD2 for D (7 bases). Trimming took 3 bases from V and 6 from J, leaving 19 bases between them. The CDR3 covers 16 residues. CDR1 ENHRY and CDR2 SYGVKD come from the germline V gene.

The genes are TRBV7-9 and TRBJ1-4, with TRBD1 as a possible D gene (5 bases). Germline V gene sequence: CDR1 SEHNR, CDR2 FQNEAQ (reference sequence). V lost 6 bases and J lost 6, with 14 bases in between. This CDR3 is built from 14 residues. CDR3 sequence (DNA): TGTGCCAGCAGATCCGGACAAGGGGATGAAAAACTGTTTTTT. Its translation is CASRSGQGDEKLFF.

The V and J genes are TRBV3-1 (or the pseudogene TRBV3-2) and TRBJ1-2; tentatively, D is TRBD1 (6 bases). This CDR3 is 13 amino acids long. Germline-derived CDR1 and CDR2 are LGHDT and YNNKEL (reference sequence). V lost 4 bases, J lost 8 bases, and 14 bases lay in between. CDR3 DNA: TGTGCCAGCAGCCCGAGATTCCAGGGGGGCTACACCTTC. Protein product: CASSPRFQGGYTF.

This chain joins TRBV5-1 and TRBJ2-5; 7 nucleotides match TRBD1. CDR1 and CDR2 (germline): SGHRS, YFSETQ. This CDR3 contains 14 residues. V shed 3 bases and J 4 bases; nucleotides not matched to a gene: 6. The CDR3 here is CASSSRGSGETQYF. CDR3 bases: TGCGCCAGCAGCTCCAGGGGGAGCGGAGAGACCCAGTACTTC.

This clone turned up a few times. The V call is TRBV6-2 or TRBV6-3, the J call TRBJ2-1; 10 bases line up with TRBD2. Germline values: CDR1 MNHEY, CDR2 SVGEGT. The CDR3 has 17 residues. V lost 6 bases, J lost 6 bases, and 14 bases stayed unmatched. The CDR3 DNA is TGTGCCAGCAGCCCTCCCCGGCCGGGACTAGCGTCCAATGAGCAGTTCTTC. Amino acids: CASSPPRPGLASNEQFF.

J is TRBJ2-7 and V is TRBV5-5; 7 nucleotides align to TRBD2. CDR1 SGHKS and CDR2 YYEKEE come from the germline V gene (reference sequence). CDR3 size: 15 residues. Losses at the gene ends were 0 bases for V and 4 bases for J; bases not matched to a gene: 7. For the CDR3, the DNA is TGTGCCAGCAGCTTGGAAAGCGGGGAGGCGTACGAGCAGTACTTC. This translates into CASSLESGEAYEQYF. Drawing the rest from reference TRBV5-5 and TRBJ2-7, the complete variable domain is DAGVTQSPTHLIKTRGQQVTLRCSPISGHKSVSWYQQVLGQGPQFIFQYYEKEERGRGNFPDRFSARQFPNYSSELNVNALLLGDSALYLCASSLESGEAYEQYFGPGTRLTVT.

A single count supports this clone. The gene calls are TRBV25-1 and TRBJ2-1, with 9 bases aligning to TRBD2. Germline lookup yields CDR1 MGHDK and CDR2 SYGVNS. With 5 bases clipped from V and 5 bases from J, the junction kept 7 bases outside the gene matches. There are 15 residues in the CDR3. The CDR3 DNA follows: TGTGCCAGCAGTAAAGCCGGGACTAGCAACAATGAGCAGTTCTTC. Amino acids: CASSKAGTSNNEQFF.

This chain links TRBV27 with TRBJ1-2; D is undetermined. CDR1 and CDR2 from the germline V gene are MNHEY and SMNVEV (reference sequence). The CDR3 runs to 12 residues. Trimming left V 10 bases short and J 4 bases short, with 13 bases between. The CDR3, as DNA: TGTGCCACCCGAGGGCAGCCCTATGGCTACACCTTC. This encodes CATRGQPYGYTF.

This chain links TRBV19 with TRBJ2-7; 7 nucleotides match TRBD1. Trimming removed 6 bases from V and 3 bases from J; junction bases left unmatched: 5. The germline gives CDR1 LNHDA, CDR2 SQIVND (reference sequence). The CDR3 sequence is 13 residues long. Here the CDR3 DNA reads TGTGCCAGTAGCCCACGGACAGGCTACGAGCAGTACTTC. This codes for CASSPRTGYEQYF.

Here the CDR3 reads CASSQRQTEAFF. The CDR3 coding sequence is TGTGCCAGCAGCCAACGACAGACTGAAGCTTTCTTT. This rearrangement joins TRBV3-1 (or the pseudogene TRBV3-2) to TRBJ1-1; possible D gene TRBD1, 5 bases. CDR3 length: 12 amino acids. The V gene lost 2 bases and the J gene lost 5 bases, with 6 bases spanning the gap. Germline assignment: CDR1 LGHDT and CDR2 YNNKEL (reference sequence).

The CDR3 here is CASRLDRGGGYTF. Written as DNA, the CDR3 is TGTGCCAGCAGACTCGACAGGGGAGGTGGCTACACCTTC. V and J are TRBV12-3 or TRBV12-4 and TRBJ1-2; 8 nucleotides match TRBD1. The length of the CDR3 is 13 residues. V was clipped by 6 bases and J by 7 bases; unmatched bases: 7.

The rearrangement joins TRBV6-2 or TRBV6-3 to TRBJ1-4; 8 nucleotides line up with TRBD1. The CDR3 spans 15 residues. The V gene's germline CDR1 is MNHEY and CDR2 SVGEGT. V shed 5 bases, J shed 8 bases, and the junction held 10 bases outside the gene matches. CDR3 region: CASSTRGQGGEKLFF. CDR3 DNA: TGTGCCAGCAGTACCCGTGGACAGGGCGGAGAAAAACTGTTTTTT.

This clone has just one count. The chain is built from TRBV28 and TRBJ1-4, with 7 bases matching TRBD1. Germline V gene data show CDR1 as MDHEN and CDR2 as SYDVKM. The J segment lost 8 bases and the V segment lost 5 bases, leaving 5 bases of the junction unmatched. This CDR3 comprises 13 residues. CDR3 DNA: TGTGCCAGCAGTACGACAGGGTGGGAAAAACTGTTTTTT. Protein product: CASSTTGWEKLFF. The whole variable domain, filled in from reference TRBV28 and TRBJ1-4, reads DVKVTQSSRYLVKRTGEKVFLECVQDMDHENMFWYRQDPGLGLRLIYFSYDVKMKEKGDIPEGYSVSREKKERFSLILESASTNQTSMYLCASSTTGWEKLFFGSGTQLSVL.

The rearrangement uses TRBV19 and TRBJ2-4; 7 bases align to TRBD1. J was trimmed by 9 bases and V by 3 bases; bases with no gene match: 8. Germline CDR1 is LNHDA and CDR2 is SQIVND (reference sequence). The CDR3 is 14 residues long. The CDR3 loop is CASSMTGTGAIQYF. CDR3 sequence (DNA): TGTGCCAGTAGTATGACAGGGACCGGGGCCATTCAGTACTTC. The full variable domain, completed using reference TRBV19 and TRBJ2-4, is DGGITQSPKYLFRKEGQNVTLSCEQNLNHDAMYWYRQDPGQGLRLIYYSQIVNDFQKGDIAEGYSVSREKKESFPLTVTSAQKNPTAFYLCASSMTGTGAIQYFGAGTRLSVL.

The J gene is TRBJ2-2, the V gene TRBV5-1; D ambiguous. CDR1 and CDR2 (germline): SGHRS, YFSETQ. This CDR3 has 14 residues. Deletions cut 6 bases from V and 2 bases from J, with 11 bases between. The CDR3 reads CASTPIRNTGELFF. The CDR3 DNA follows: TGCGCCAGCACACCTATAAGAAACACCGGGGAGCTGTTTTTT.

This clone has a count of ten or more. For the CDR3, the DNA is TGTGCCAGTAGTATGATAGACAGGGGGCGTGGGGCCAACGTCCTGACTTTC. Its translation is CASSMIDRGRGANVLTF. V is TRBV19 and J is TRBJ2-6; 10 positions agree with TRBD1. The CDR3 runs to 17 residues. Unmatched junction bases numbered 5, after V lost 3 bases and J lost 3 bases. The germline gives CDR1 LNHDA, CDR2 SQIVND (reference sequence).

The chain is built from TRBV21-1 and TRBJ1-5; the table's TRBD1 call for D was not verified on the DNA. TRBV21-1 is a pseudogene segment. The CDR3 runs to 18 residues. CDR3 loop: CASSKSGRGDYSNQPQHF. CDR3 nucleotide sequence: TGTGCCAGCAGCAAATCAGGCAGGGGTGACTATAGCAATCAGCCCCAGCATTTT.